This T cell receptor beta chain was identified in a study of T cells in Graves' hyperthyroidism and ophthalmopathy. This clonotype appeared many times. RNA transcripts provided the source from which TCR beta CDR3 regions were amplified. First-round RT-PCR with HTBI primers amplified the TCR CDR3 region. A single record per CDR3 protein comes from TCRdb applying MiXCR to the multiplex PCR reads. The sample yields hundreds of thousands of distinct CDR3 sequences, 14% seen once. Material: blood. This receptor was identified in a young woman with Graves' hyperthyroidism that later progressed to Graves' ophthalmopathy.

CDR3 sequence reads: CASSPRWGTGEKLFF. The DNA for the CDR3 is TGTGCCAGCAGTCCCCGGTGGGGGACGGGTGAAAAACTGTTTTTT. The rearrangement links TRBV12-3 or TRBV12-4 to TRBJ1-4; possibly TRBD1 for D (5 bases). Trimming cost V 5 bases and J 7 bases, with 17 bases left between them. CDR3 length: 15 residues.